A single sample gave rise to the 5 T cell receptor beta chains below, sequenced in a study of blood T cell repertoires in COVID-19. Sequenced by immunoSEQ multiplex PCR; TCRdb stores in-frame clones only, minus some. The sample gives roughly 4,000 clones, approximately 89% of which show up once; 5% to 6.5% is in the top ten. The source material was peripheral blood. These receptors were obtained from a woman in her 70s with active COVID-19.

This chain links TRBV7-2 with TRBJ2-7; 9 bases line up with TRBD1. V was clipped by 6 bases and J by 5 bases; unmatched bases: 8. CDR3 length equals 14 residues. Germline V lookup: CDR1 SGHTA, CDR2 FQGNSA. CDR3 protein: CASRSPGQGNEQYF. CDR3 in DNA: TGTGCCAGCAGATCACCGGGACAGGGAAACGAGCAGTACTTC.

The rearrangement joins TRBV18 to TRBJ1-2; D not certain. V dropped 6 bases and J dropped 0 bases, with 11 bases sitting between them. The CDR3 runs to 14 residues. Germline V gene sequence: CDR1 KGHSH, CDR2 LQKENI. The DNA of the CDR3 is TGTGCCAGCTCCGGACCGGGAGCTAACTATGGCTACACCTTC. Residues: CASSGPGANYGYTF.

CDR3 sequence: CASSPLNYGYTF. CDR3 coding DNA: TGTGCCAGCAGTCCCCTTAACTATGGCTACACCTTC. The chain employs TRBV19 and TRBJ1-2; D is unresolved. V lost 9 bases and J 1 base, leaving 9 bases between the germline ends. In germline, CDR1 is LNHDA, CDR2 SQIVND (reference sequence). The CDR3 has 12 residues.

The chain has TRBV6-4 and TRBJ1-2; D may be TRBD1 (6 bases). The CDR3 length is 10 residues. CDR1 is MRHNA, CDR2 SNTAGT, per germline. The V gene lost 7 bases and the J gene lost 7 bases, with 7 bases spanning the gap. The CDR3 spells CASNRVGYTF. The DNA for the CDR3 is TGTGCCAGCAACAGGGTTGGCTACACCTTC.

The rearrangement joins TRBV2 to TRBJ1-3; 9 bases map to TRBD1. J lost 0 bases, V lost 7 bases, and 13 bases had no gene match. CDR3 length: 18 amino acids. Germline CDR1 reads SNHLY; CDR2 reads FYNNEI. CDR3 nucleotides: TGTGCCAGCACCCTACAGGGGGCGCAGCTTTACTCTGGAAACACCATATATTTT. It is translated as CASTLQGAQLYSGNTIYF.